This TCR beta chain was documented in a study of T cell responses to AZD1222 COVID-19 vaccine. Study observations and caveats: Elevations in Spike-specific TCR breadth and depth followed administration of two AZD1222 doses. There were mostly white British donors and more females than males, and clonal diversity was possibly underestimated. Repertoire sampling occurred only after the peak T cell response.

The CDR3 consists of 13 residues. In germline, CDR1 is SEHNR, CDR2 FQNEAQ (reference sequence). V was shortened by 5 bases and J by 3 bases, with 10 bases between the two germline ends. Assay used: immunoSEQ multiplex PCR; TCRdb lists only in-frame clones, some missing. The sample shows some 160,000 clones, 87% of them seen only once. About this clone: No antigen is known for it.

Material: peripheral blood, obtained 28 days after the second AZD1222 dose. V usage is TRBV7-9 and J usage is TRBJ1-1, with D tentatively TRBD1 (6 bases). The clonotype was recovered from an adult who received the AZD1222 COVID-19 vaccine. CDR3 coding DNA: TGTGCCAGCAGCCAGACAGGATACACTGAAGCTTTCTTT. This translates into CASSQTGYTEAFF.